Shown below are 9 T cell receptor beta chains from a single sample sequenced in a study of vaccination and CD4 T cells after COVID-19 (dated by TCRdb to 2021 to 2024). Library method: PCR. The run used an Illumina iSeq 100. DNA from cultured CD4+ T cells was subjected to TCR sequencing with the Oncomine TCR Beta short-read assay at the Johns Hopkins FTIC core. TCRdb itself trimmed the public reads at Q25 with fastp, ran MiXCR and retained productive beta chains. Rows matching on CDR3 protein sequence are summarized as one entry with the most common DNA and genes. Present in this sample are over 10,000 distinct CDR3 sequences, around 48% of which were seen just once. Around a fifth of the sample goes to the ten largest clones. The sample's treatment or condition label, in plain terms: approximately nine-day PBMC culture with coronavirus spike peptide pools or control peptides (ViraFEST assay). Antigens of these TCRs are unknown.

Specimen: CD4+ T cells from blood, cultured in vitro. The receptors derive from a human donor who had recovered from COVID-19.

This clonotype has a handful of counts. V gene TRBV7-3 combines with J gene TRBJ1-2; the match to TRBD1 covers 9 bases. CDR3 length: 13 residues. The V gene's germline CDR1 is SGHTA and CDR2 FQGTGA. The ends lost 4 bases at V and 6 bases at J; junction bases unmatched: 3. CDR3 DNA: TGTGCCAGCAGCTCCCGGGACAGGGATGGCTACACCTTC. Protein: CASSSRDRDGYTF.

This rearrangement joins TRBV6-1 to TRBJ1-1, with D possibly matching TRBD1 (6 bases). Trimming pared 6 bases from V and 5 bases from J, leaving 19 bases between. CDR1 is MNHNS, CDR2 SASEGT, per germline. The CDR3 extends over 15 amino acids. In nucleotides, the CDR3 is TGTGCCAGCAGCCTTACGATAAGGGGGAAAACTGAAGCTTTCTTT. Translated, it gives CASSLTIRGKTEAFF.

The chain combines TRBV20-1 with TRBJ1-5, with D hard to call. V was trimmed by 6 bases and J by 4 bases, leaving 16 bases between them. Germline-derived CDR1 and CDR2 are DFQATT and SNEGSKA (reference sequence). This CDR3 is built from 14 residues. Here the CDR3 DNA reads TGCAGTGCAAAACCCCTTTCCCCTAATCAGCCCCAGCATTTT. Its protein is CSAKPLSPNQPQHF.

The chain combines TRBV12-3 or TRBV12-4 with TRBJ1-6; no reliable D call. This CDR3 contains 14 residues. Trimming cost V 2 bases and J 5 bases, with 7 bases left between them. CDR3 DNA sequence: TGTGCCAGCAGTTTAAGGCAGAATAATTCACCCCTCCACTTT. Translation gives CASSLRQNNSPLHF.

This clonotype was detected only a few times. The chain links TRBV6-5 to TRBJ2-7; 8 bases are shared with TRBD1. The CDR3 has 15 residues. Germline CDR1 reads MNHEY; CDR2 reads SVGAGI. J lost 2 bases, V lost 0 bases, and 3 bases had no gene match. CDR3 sequence (DNA): TGTGCCAGCAGTTACTCCGGGACAGGACCCTACGAGCAGTACTTC. It yields the protein CASSYSGTGPYEQYF.

The chain is built from TRBV20-1 and TRBJ2-7; 7 bases agree with TRBD1. J was trimmed by 1 base and V by 2 bases; bases with no gene match: 17. The V gene's germline CDR1 is DFQATT and CDR2 SNEGSKA (reference sequence). The length of the CDR3 is 18 residues. The CDR3: CSARTVTFFRGKSYEQYF. CDR3 nucleotide sequence: TGCAGTGCTAGAACTGTAACGTTCTTCAGGGGGAAGTCCTACGAGCAGTACTTC.

The CDR3 DNA is TGTGCCAGCAGTTTCCGGACCGGGGAGCTGTTTTTT. It translates to CASSFRTGELFF. This chain connects TRBV28 to TRBJ2-2; D gene uncertain. This CDR3 has 12 amino acids. CDR1 and CDR2 (germline): MDHEN, SYDVKM. V was pared by 3 bases and J by 5 bases, with 4 bases between.

The chain carries TRBV27 and TRBJ2-7, with D uncertain. Between the trimmed V and J ends, which lost 4 bases and 7 bases, there was a span of 14 bases. The CDR3 loop spans 13 amino acids. Germline V gives CDR1 MNHEY, CDR2 SMNVEV (reference sequence). The CDR3 DNA reads as TGTGCCAGCAGTTCTCGGCAGAACTATGAGCAGTACTTC. This sequence encodes CASSSRQNYEQYF.

The chain links TRBV5-1 to TRBJ2-7; D unresolved. There are 13 residues in the CDR3. The germline gives CDR1 SGHRS, CDR2 YFSETQ. V gave up 3 bases and J gave up 2 bases, with 9 bases separating them. CDR3 protein: CASSSRATYEQYF. CDR3 in DNA: TGCGCCAGCAGCTCAAGGGCCACCTACGAGCAGTACTTC.